A selection of T cell receptor beta chains follows, all from one sample in a study of T cells in Graves' hyperthyroidism and ophthalmopathy. TCRdb reanalysed the multiplex PCR reads using MiXCR and keeps one entry per CDR3 protein. This table holds about half a million distinct CDR3 sequences, about a fifth found once. The sequencing input was blood. The receptors were gathered from a man aged 18 to 30 with Graves' hyperthyroidism. The CDR3 runs from the conserved cysteine through the conserved F or W. The D gene is left open where the match is weak. Clone size is shown for a subset of rows, as once, few, many or a class of expanded clone.

>TRBJ1-1|-|TRBV5-1|few
CASSLQGPLDTEAFF
TGCGCCAGCAGCTTGCAGGGGCCCCTCGATACTGAAGCTTTCTTT
>TRBJ2-6|-|TRBV27|-
CASSLGQPGKSGANVLTF
TGTGCCAGCAGTTTAGGACAACCCGGGAAATCTGGGGCCAACGTCCTGACTTTC
>TRBJ2-7|TRBD1|TRBV7-8|many
CASSQRVVSRGRDEQYF
TGTGCCAGCAGCCAAAGGGTTGTGAGCAGGGGGCGCGACGAGCAGTACTTC
>TRBJ1-2|-|TRBV12-3/TRBV12-4|many
CASSSTDYGYTF
TGTGCCAGCAGCTCCACAGACTATGGCTACACCTTC
>TRBJ2-7|-|TRBV5-1|-
CASSLGQEYEQYF
TGCGCCAGCAGCTTAGGCCAAGAGTACGAGCAGTACTTC
>TRBJ1-3|-|TRBV2|many
CASSYQVAGSGNTIYF
TGTGCCAGCAGCTACCAGGTGGCGGGTTCTGGAAACACCATATATTTT
>TRBJ2-6|-|TRBV19|few
CASSPNGGANVLTF
TGTGCCAGTAGTCCGAATGGCGGGGCCAACGTCCTGACTTTC
>TRBJ1-5|-|TRBV11-2|-
CASSLSERQPQHF
TGTGCCAGCAGCTTAAGTGAGAGGCAGCCCCAGCATTTT
>TRBJ1-5|-|TRBV28|many
CASSNRGASNQPQHF
TGTGCCAGCAGTAATAGGGGCGCGAGCAATCAGCCCCAGCATTTT
>TRBJ1-5|-|TRBV15|many
CATSIGRSNQPQHF
TGTGCCACCAGCATTGGACGGTCCAATCAGCCCCAGCATTTT
>TRBJ2-5|-|TRBV14|many
CASSQDPRETQYF
TGTGCCAGCAGCCAAGATCCCCGGGAGACCCAGTACTTC
>TRBJ1-2|TRBD1|TRBV6-1|many
CASTKGQGRGYTF
TGTGCCAGCACCAAAGGACAGGGCCGAGGCTACACCTTC
>TRBJ2-7|-|TRBV5-1|many
CASSLRQGILGEQYF
TGCGCCAGCAGCTTGCGCCAGGGGATTTTGGGCGAGCAGTACTTC
>TRBJ2-7|TRBD2|TRBV27|-
CASRRLAGGGVYEQYF
TGTGCCAGCAGGCGACTAGCGGGAGGAGGGGTCTACGAGCAGTACTTC
>TRBJ2-7|-|TRBV28|many
CASSLYLTNEQYF
TGTGCCAGCAGTTTATACCTCACCAACGAGCAGTACTTC
>TRBJ1-2|-|TRBV10-3|-
CAVRYRERSYTF
TGTGCCGTTCGGTACAGGGAGAGGAGCTACACCTTC
>TRBJ2-5|-|TRBV12-5|many
CASKGLRETQYF
TGTGCTAGTAAGGGTTTAAGAGAGACCCAGTACTTC
>TRBJ2-3|TRBD2|TRBV6-2/TRBV6-3|few
CASGYARLAGDGDTQYF
TGTGCCAGCGGTTACGCTAGACTAGCGGGGGACGGAGATACGCAGTATTTT
>TRBJ2-5|-|TRBV6-1|many
CASSPRQVETQYF
TGTGCCAGCAGTCCAAGACAGGTGGAGACCCAGTACTTC
>TRBJ2-7|-|TRBV4-1|-
CASSQVGKSYEQYF
TGCGCCAGCAGCCAAGTCGGCAAATCCTACGAGCAGTACTTC
>TRBJ1-5|-|TRBV19|many
CASTRGGSNQPQHF
TGTGCCAGCACAAGAGGGGGGAGCAATCAGCCCCAGCATTTT
>TRBJ1-2|TRBD1|TRBV5-1|few
CASSSGTGGQNYGYTF
TGCGCCAGCAGCTCGGGAACCGGGGGACAGAACTATGGCTACACCTTC
>TRBJ1-1|-|TRBV7-6|many
CASSFIQGGFTEAFF
TGTGCCAGCAGCTTTATACAGGGAGGATTCACTGAAGCTTTCTTT
>TRBJ2-7|-|TRBV6-1|many
CASSPGTSSASYEQYF
TGTGCCAGCAGTCCCGGGACCTCCTCAGCATCCTACGAGCAGTACTTC
>TRBJ1-1|TRBD1|TRBV10-3|many
CAISDPRRGDTEAFF
TGTGCCATCAGTGACCCCCGCAGGGGGGACACTGAAGCTTTCTTT